These T cell receptor beta chains were read from a single sample in a study of siplizumab effects on memory and regulatory T cells. Some clones are missing from TCRdb's copy, which holds only in-frame ones; the method was immunoSEQ multiplex PCR. The sample lists 100,000 or so clones; around 92% were seen once. The sequencing sample was made of CD4+ T cells sorted from blood. The receptor source for this set is a human donor in good health. Some clones in this sample may be carry-over from other donors' samples. The CDR3 runs from the conserved cysteine through the conserved F or W. Fields, in order: clone size, D gene, V gene, J gene, CDR3 DNA, CDR3 protein. A D gene is named only where the DNA matches it firmly. Some rows have no size entry. The others give once, few or many, or a class for an expanded clone.

size: -; D: -; V: TRBV18; J: TRBJ2-7; DNA: TGTGCCAGCTCACACTATACAGGGACCCACGAGCAGTACTTC; CDR3: CASSHYTGTHEQYF
size: -; D: TRBD2; V: TRBV11-2; J: TRBJ2-1; DNA: TGTGCCAGCAGCCGACTAGCGGGAACTTACAATGAGCAGTTCTTC; CDR3: CASSRLAGTYNEQFF
size: once; D: TRBD2; V: TRBV28; J: TRBJ2-1; DNA: TGTGCCAGCAGGTATAGCGGGAGCTCCTACAATGAGCAGTTCTTC; CDR3: CASRYSGSSYNEQFF
size: -; D: TRBD1; V: TRBV5-1; J: TRBJ2-3; DNA: TGCGCCAGCAGCTTCCGGACAGGGCCGGGAGATACGCAGTATTTT; CDR3: CASSFRTGPGDTQYF
size: -; D: -; V: TRBV11-2; J: TRBJ1-6; DNA: TGTGCCAGCAGCTTAGACCCACAGGGCTCCTATAATTCACCCCTCCACTTT; CDR3: CASSLDPQGSYNSPLHF
size: -; D: -; V: TRBV7-9; J: TRBJ2-4; DNA: TGTGCCAGCAGCCCTCTTTTGAGCAGGCGCGACCTAGCCAAAAACATTCAGTACTTC; CDR3: CASSPLLSRRDLAKNIQYF
size: -; D: -; V: TRBV7-7; J: TRBJ2-3; DNA: TGTGCTAGCAGCCGCGGGGCCAGCACAGATACGCAGTATTTT; CDR3: CASSRGASTDTQYF
size: -; D: -; V: TRBV5-5; J: TRBJ1-5; DNA: TGTGCCAGCAGCAGGACGAGGGACGGGAATCAGCCCCAGCATTTT; CDR3: CASSRTRDGNQPQHF
size: -; D: TRBD1; V: TRBV7-9; J: TRBJ1-4; DNA: TGTGCCAGCAGCCTGAGACAGGGCGCAACTAATGAAAAACTGTTTTTT; CDR3: CASSLRQGATNEKLFF
size: -; D: -; V: TRBV28; J: TRBJ2-7; DNA: TGTGCCAGCACCGCCCCGGGAAAGTCTTCCTACGAGCAGTACTTC; CDR3: CASTAPGKSSYEQYF
size: -; D: TRBD1; V: TRBV11-3; J: TRBJ2-2; DNA: TGTGCCAGCAGCTTAACAGGGGTAGGCGGGGAGCTGTTTTTT; CDR3: CASSLTGVGGELFF
size: -; D: TRBD1; V: TRBV5-6; J: TRBJ1-5; DNA: TGTGCCAGCAGCCTCCGACAGGGGTATAGCAATCAGCCCCAGCATTTT; CDR3: CASSLRQGYSNQPQHF
size: few; D: TRBD2; V: TRBV6-1; J: TRBJ2-4; DNA: TGTGCCAGCAGTGATAGGTCCCCCAAAGCGGGAGGCTCCAAAAACATTCAGTACTTC; CDR3: CASSDRSPKAGGSKNIQYF
size: -; D: TRBD2; V: TRBV19; J: TRBJ2-4; DNA: TGTGCCAGTTCAAGGGAAACTAGCGGGTTAGCCAAAAACATTCAGTACTTC; CDR3: CASSRETSGLAKNIQYF
size: -; D: -; V: TRBV19; J: TRBJ1-1; DNA: TGTGCCAGTAGTAGAAAGGGGGTCGACACTGAAGCTTTCTTT; CDR3: CASSRKGVDTEAFF
size: -; D: -; V: TRBV7-3; J: TRBJ1-1; DNA: TGTGCCAGCAGCTTCGGAGTGATTGGGGACACTGAAGCTTTCTTT; CDR3: CASSFGVIGDTEAFF